The present entry profiles one T cell receptor (beta chain) with its context. Its antigen remains unknown. This sample stems from a study of OX40 agonist ivuxolimab in advanced cancers. For the study at large: Intravenous ivuxolimab was administered to patients every 2 weeks at 0.01 to 10 mg/kg. The diagnoses of dose-escalation patients were hepatocellular carcinoma, melanoma, renal cell or head and neck cancer.

Broader study findings: The average count of expanded clones was higher among CD8+ T cells than among CD4+.

Blood sampling was done at baseline, cycle 4 day 1, and cycle 7 day 1. Clones were sequenced by immunoSEQ multiplex PCR, and TCRdb holds only the in-frame ones, with some missing. In the table there are roughly 92,000 clones, 85% to 90% of which are singletons. Germline lookup yields CDR1 LNHDA and CDR2 SQIVND (reference sequence). V lost 0 bases and J 6 bases, leaving 14 bases between the germline ends. This CDR3 contains 15 residues. The source of this sequence is an adult with an advanced solid tumor such as melanoma, head and neck, liver or kidney cancer. The gene calls are TRBV19 and TRBJ1-1; D may be TRBD1 (5 bases). The sample here was CD4+ or CD8+ T cells sorted from blood, taken in a trial of the OX40 agonist ivuxolimab. The DNA for the CDR3 is TGTGCCAGTAGTATAGATCGGGCAGGGCCGGCTGAAGCTTTCTTT. Translating gives CASSIDRAGPAEAFF. The full variable domain, with the rest looked up from reference TRBV19 and TRBJ1-1, is DGGITQSPKYLFRKEGQNVTLSCEQNLNHDAMYWYRQDPGQGLRLIYYSQIVNDFQKGDIAEGYSVSREKKESFPLTVTSAQKNPTAFYLCASSIDRAGPAEAFFGQGTRLTVV.